The entry that follows covers one T cell receptor beta chain sequence. V lost 1 base and J lost 8, with 6 bases in between. The V gene's germline CDR1 is SEHNR and CDR2 FQNEAQ (reference sequence). The CDR3 totals 12 residues. These data are taken from a study of OX40 agonist ivuxolimab in advanced cancers. Produced via immunoSEQ multiplex PCR; TCRdb's table is partial and in-frame only. Here the sample spans approximately 80,000 clones, nearly 90% being singletons. V gene TRBV7-9 combines with J gene TRBJ1-3; D unresolved. This clonotype was sampled from an adult with an advanced solid tumor such as melanoma, head and neck, liver or kidney cancer. The sample in question was CD4+ or CD8+ T cells sorted from blood, obtained in a trial of the OX40 agonist ivuxolimab. The CDR3 coding sequence is TGTGCCAGCAGCTTAGAAACCGACACCATATATTTT. Translation gives CASSLETDTIYF.